A selection of T cell receptor beta chains follows, all from one sample in a study of vaccination and CD4 T cells after COVID-19. MiXCR was run by TCRdb on the PCR reads, yielding one entry per CDR3 protein. The table lists tens of thousands of distinct CDR3 sequences, 45% to 50% of them singletons, with about 6% in the top ten. Specimen: CD4+ T cells from blood, collected about 7 months after SARS-CoV-2 vaccination. These receptors were collected from a human donor who had recovered from COVID-19. The CDR3 runs from the conserved cysteine through the conserved F or W. The D gene is left open where the match is weak. Part of the rows lack a size; the others show once, few, many or a class for expanded clones.

clone size: few
CDR3 length: 14
J gene: TRBJ2-7
D gene: NA
V gene: TRBV28
CDR3 DNA: TGTGCCAGCAGTAAGACGACCCCCATCTACGAGCAGTACTTC
CDR3 protein: CASSKTTPIYEQYF

clone size: few
CDR3 length: 12
J gene: TRBJ2-7
D gene: NA
V gene: TRBV15
CDR3 DNA: TGTGCCACCAGTAGGCCGGACGGGGAGCAGTACTTC
CDR3 protein: CATSRPDGEQYF

clone size: NA
CDR3 length: 15
J gene: TRBJ1-4
D gene: NA
V gene: TRBV28
CDR3 DNA: TGTGCCAGCAGTTTGACGGGCTCAACTAATGAAAAACTGTTTTTT
CDR3 protein: CASSLTGSTNEKLFF

clone size: NA
CDR3 length: 13
J gene: TRBJ2-3
D gene: TRBD2
V gene: TRBV28
CDR3 DNA: TGTGCCAGCAGTAGCGGGAGCCCAGATACGCAGTATTTT
CDR3 protein: CASSSGSPDTQYF

clone size: NA
CDR3 length: 13
J gene: TRBJ2-7
D gene: TRBD2
V gene: TRBV7-3
CDR3 DNA: TGTGCCAGCAGCCTAGCGGGAGTGAACGAGCAGTACTTC
CDR3 protein: CASSLAGVNEQYF

clone size: once
CDR3 length: 13
J gene: TRBJ2-7
D gene: NA
V gene: TRBV6-1
CDR3 DNA: TGTGCCAGCAGACCCACCACAGGCTACGAGCAGTACTTC
CDR3 protein: CASRPTTGYEQYF

clone size: NA
CDR3 length: 12
J gene: TRBJ2-1
D gene: NA
V gene: TRBV20-1
CDR3 DNA: TGCAGCGTCCCCACCACTAGTTATGAGCAGTTCTTC
CDR3 protein: CSVPTTSYEQFF

clone size: NA
CDR3 length: 16
J gene: TRBJ2-3
D gene: NA
V gene: TRBV7-6
CDR3 DNA: TGTGCCAGCAGCTTACGGTTAGTGGGAGTCGGAGATACGCAGTATTTT
CDR3 protein: CASSLRLVGVGDTQYF

clone size: NA
CDR3 length: 14
J gene: TRBJ2-1
D gene: NA
V gene: TRBV7-9
CDR3 DNA: TGTGCCAGCAGCTTACGCCAGGGTAGCAATGAGCAGTTCTTC
CDR3 protein: CASSLRQGSNEQFF

clone size: once
CDR3 length: 14
J gene: TRBJ1-1
D gene: NA
V gene: TRBV2
CDR3 DNA: TGTGCCAGCAGCCGACAGGTGATGAACACTGAAGCTTTCTTT
CDR3 protein: CASSRQVMNTEAFF

clone size: NA
CDR3 length: 16
J gene: TRBJ1-1
D gene: NA
V gene: TRBV28
CDR3 DNA: TGTGCCAGCAGGATCCGGGACGAGACACGGAACACTGAAGCTTTCTTT
CDR3 protein: CASRIRDETRNTEAFF

clone size: NA
CDR3 length: 16
J gene: TRBJ2-2
D gene: NA
V gene: TRBV20-1
CDR3 DNA: TGCAGTGCTAGAGGCGACAGGTCAAGGAACACCGGGGAGCTGTTTTTT
CDR3 protein: CSARGDRSRNTGELFF

clone size: few
CDR3 length: 16
J gene: TRBJ2-5
D gene: TRBD2
V gene: TRBV7-9
CDR3 DNA: TGTGCCAGCCTGGATGGTCTAGCGGGAAGTAGAGAGACCCAGTACTTC
CDR3 protein: CASLDGLAGSRETQYF

clone size: few
CDR3 length: 15
J gene: TRBJ2-7
D gene: NA
V gene: TRBV27
CDR3 DNA: TGTGCCAGCAGTTCTCCGGGGACCAGCGGGTACGAGCAGTACTTC
CDR3 protein: CASSSPGTSGYEQYF

clone size: once
CDR3 length: 16
J gene: TRBJ1-5
D gene: TRBD1
V gene: TRBV28
CDR3 DNA: TGTGCCAGCAGTTTAGGTGGTGGGGCAGGGGGCCTGCCCCAGCATTTT
CDR3 protein: CASSLGGGAGGLPQHF

clone size: few
CDR3 length: 14
J gene: TRBJ2-7
D gene: NA
V gene: TRBV15
CDR3 DNA: TGTGCCACCAGCAGAGCCGAGGGGGGATACGAGCAGTACTTC
CDR3 protein: CATSRAEGGYEQYF

clone size: NA
CDR3 length: 18
J gene: TRBJ2-5
D gene: TRBD2
V gene: TRBV4-1
CDR3 DNA: TGCGCCAGCAGCCATGGCCGGGGGCGGGAGGTTATGAGAGAGACCCAGTACTTC
CDR3 protein: CASSHGRGREVMRETQYF

clone size: few
CDR3 length: 12
J gene: TRBJ2-5
D gene: NA
V gene: TRBV10-3
CDR3 DNA: TGTGCCATCAGTGACAGGCAAGAGACCCAGTACTTC
CDR3 protein: CAISDRQETQYF

clone size: NA
CDR3 length: 11
J gene: TRBJ2-7
D gene: NA
V gene: TRBV20-1
CDR3 DNA: TGCAGTGCTGCCGACTCCTACGAGCAGTACTTC
CDR3 protein: CSAADSYEQYF

clone size: NA
CDR3 length: 15
J gene: TRBJ1-2
D gene: NA
V gene: TRBV27
CDR3 DNA: TGTGCCAGCAGTTCCTCCGCCCAGGGCCGTCGGGGCTACACCTTC
CDR3 protein: CASSSSAQGRRGYTF

clone size: NA
CDR3 length: 14
J gene: TRBJ2-3
D gene: TRBD2
V gene: TRBV5-4
CDR3 DNA: TGTGCCAGCAGCTTAAACGGGAGGTATGATACGCAGTATTTT
CDR3 protein: CASSLNGRYDTQYF

clone size: few
CDR3 length: 13
J gene: TRBJ2-5
D gene: NA
V gene: TRBV7-2
CDR3 DNA: TGTGCCAGCAGCTCCAGACAGAGAGAGACCCAGTACTTC
CDR3 protein: CASSSRQRETQYF

clone size: NA
CDR3 length: 14
J gene: TRBJ2-7
D gene: TRBD2
V gene: TRBV28
CDR3 DNA: TGTGCCAGCAGAGCTACTAGCGTTCTTTACGAGCAGTACTTC
CDR3 protein: CASRATSVLYEQYF

clone size: NA
CDR3 length: 13
J gene: TRBJ2-7
D gene: NA
V gene: TRBV19
CDR3 DNA: TGTGCCAGTAAGAAGGGGCCCACCTACGAGCAGTACTTC
CDR3 protein: CASKKGPTYEQYF

clone size: few
CDR3 length: 11
J gene: TRBJ2-5
D gene: NA
V gene: TRBV6-5
CDR3 DNA: TGTGCCAGCAGTGACTCGGAGACCCAGTACTTC
CDR3 protein: CASSDSETQYF

clone size: NA
CDR3 length: 14
J gene: TRBJ2-1
D gene: NA
V gene: TRBV7-3
CDR3 DNA: TGTGCCAGCAGCTTTGACCCCTTTGGGAATGAGCAGTTCTTC
CDR3 protein: CASSFDPFGNEQFF

clone size: few
CDR3 length: 15
J gene: TRBJ2-3
D gene: NA
V gene: TRBV7-2
CDR3 DNA: TGTGCCAGCAGCTTAGTTCTGGGGGGAAGTGATACGCAGTATTTT
CDR3 protein: CASSLVLGGSDTQYF